This T cell receptor (beta chain) originates from a study of blood T cell repertoires in COVID-19. As for the study in general: COVID-19 samples, acute and convalescent, were from the United States, Italy and Spain.

The data were produced by immunoSEQ multiplex PCR, yet TCRdb's version contains in-frame clones alone and is incomplete. The data contain roughly 380,000 clones, around nine tenths of them singletons. The CDR3 spans 12 residues. The J segment lost 8 bases and the V segment lost 5 bases, leaving 4 bases of the junction unmatched. Source material: peripheral blood. This clonotype originated in a woman between 40 and 50 years old with COVID-19, enrolled during active disease. This chain connects TRBV12-3 or TRBV12-4 to TRBJ1-2; TRBD1 aligns across 8 bases. The CDR3 loop reads CASSQGADGYTF. The CDR3 DNA reads as TGTGCCAGCAGTCAGGGGGCAGACGGCTACACCTTC.